The clone carrying this T cell receptor (beta chain) has just one count. These data belong to a study of cytomegalovirus exposure and HLA in healthy donors. Trimming stripped 8 bases from V and 3 bases from J, with 17 bases between. Germline V gives CDR1 SNHLY, CDR2 FYNNEI. CDR3 length: 15 amino acids. The PCR ran on 60 Vbeta and 13 Jbeta primers. The method was immunoSEQ multiplex PCR; TCRdb's version includes in-frame clones alone and lacks a portion of them. The top ten hold about 11% of the sample, which has 150,000 or so clones, approximately 82% seen once. The specimen was PBMCs. This TCR derives from a man between 18 and 35 years old in good health and CMV-seropositive. The rearrangement joins TRBV2 to TRBJ2-1; perhaps TRBD2 as D (7 bases). This CDR3 is CASLPPGGHYNEQFF. The CDR3 bases are TGTGCCAGCCTTCCCCCCGGGGGGCACTACAATGAGCAGTTCTTC.